What follows are 19 T cell receptor beta chains derived from one specimen sequenced in a study of T-cell memory formation after mild COVID-19. TCRdb reprocessed the 5' RACE reads via MiXCR and lists one record per CDR3 protein. The profile covers around 320,000 distinct CDR3 sequences, with 25% to 30% appearing a single time and roughly 12% taken by the ten largest. Sequencing input: PBMCs or a T cell subset sorted from them (not recorded which). These receptors were taken from an adult woman who had mild COVID-19 (a few samples of this study predate the infection). Cell type and time point are not known.

The sample holds a few counts of this clonotype. V is TRBV6-1 and J is TRBJ1-1; no definite D call. The germline V gene has CDR1 MNHNS and CDR2 SASEGT. V was cut by 8 bases and J by 4 bases, with 5 bases left in between. This CDR3 has 10 amino acids. CDR3 DNA sequence: TGTGCCAGCCGTTCCACTGAAGCTTTCTTT. The encoded protein is CASRSTEAFF.

V and J are TRBV15 and TRBJ2-3; 9 bases fit TRBD1. This CDR3 region has 15 residues. Germline-derived CDR1 and CDR2 are LNHNV and YYDKDF (reference sequence). The trim removed 4 bases at V and 6 bases at J, leaving 8 bases unmatched. The CDR3 loop reads CATSNRQGGIDTQYF. CDR3 in DNA: TGTGCCACCAGCAACAGACAGGGGGGTATTGATACGCAGTATTTT.

This clonotype was seen only a few times. V and J are TRBV12-3 or TRBV12-4 and TRBJ2-7; D possibly corresponds to TRBD2 (6 bases). The germline V and J ends were trimmed by 5 bases and 7 bases, with 18 bases remaining between them. The CDR3 has 14 residues. CDR3 loop: CASSVYALAAEQYF. Written as DNA, the CDR3 is TGTGCCAGCAGTGTCTATGCTTTAGCGGCGGAGCAGTACTTC.

The chain couples TRBV6-6 to TRBJ2-1, with 15 bases lining up with TRBD2. The CDR3 contains 18 residues. CDR1 MNHNY and CDR2 SVGAGI come from the germline V gene (reference sequence). Trimming at V came to 0 bases and at J to 5 bases, leaving 5 bases not matched to a gene. The chain's CDR3 is CASSYSWTSGRVDNEQFF. The DNA of the CDR3 is TGTGCCAGCAGTTACTCTTGGACTAGCGGGAGGGTTGACAATGAGCAGTTCTTC.

This clonotype has more than one count but fewer than ten. This rearrangement joins TRBV6-5 to TRBJ2-2; no definite D call. This CDR3 has 13 residues. Between the trimmed V and J ends, which lost 6 bases and 5 bases, there was a span of 10 bases. The germline CDR1 and CDR2 sequences are MNHEY and SVGAGI. The CDR3: CASRKKETGELFF. The CDR3 coding sequence is TGTGCCAGCAGGAAGAAAGAGACCGGGGAGCTGTTTTTT.

CDR3 in amino acids: CAWRSGQGMAFF. The CDR3 nucleotides are TGTGCCTGGAGAAGCGGACAGGGAATGGCTTTCTTT. V is TRBV30 and J is TRBJ1-1; 8 nucleotides match TRBD1. The CDR3 totals 12 residues. Germline-derived CDR1 and CDR2 are GTSNPN and SVGIG (reference sequence). Trimming removed 3 bases from V and 11 bases from J; junction bases left unmatched: 8.

In its sample, this clonotype was seen a few times. This chain joins TRBV6-5 and TRBJ2-2; 8 bases map to TRBD1. Germline trimming cut 4 bases from V and 6 bases from J; bases unmatched to any gene: 1. Germline assignment: CDR1 MNHEY and CDR2 SVGAGI. CDR3 length: 13 amino acids. The CDR3 reads CASSWGQAGELFF. The CDR3 DNA is TGTGCCAGCAGTTGGGGACAGGCCGGGGAGCTGTTTTTT.

This clonotype was observed a few times. The chain couples TRBV29-1 to TRBJ1-3; no reliable D call. Per the germline V gene, CDR1 is SQVTM and CDR2 is ANQGSEA. Trimming left V 3 bases short and J 0 bases short, with 6 bases between. The CDR3 length is 13 residues. CDR3 amino acids: CSVDVASGNTIYF. DNA for the CDR3: TGCAGCGTTGACGTGGCCTCTGGAAACACCATATATTTT.

J is TRBJ2-5 and V is TRBV11-2, with D possibly matching TRBD2 (5 bases). The V and J ends lost 3 bases and 3 bases respectively, with 14 bases between them. Germline-derived CDR1 and CDR2 are SGHAT and FQNNGV. The length of the CDR3 is 15 residues. The CDR3 protein is CASSFTEGFEETQYF. The CDR3 coding sequence is TGTGCCAGCAGCTTCACCGAGGGTTTTGAAGAGACCCAGTACTTC.

The rearrangement joins TRBV7-2 to TRBJ1-3; TRBD1 might be the D (5 bases). The germline CDR1 and CDR2 sequences are SGHTA and FQGNSA. V dropped 6 bases and J dropped 3 bases, with 21 bases sitting between them. The length of the CDR3 is 17 residues. CDR3 sequence (DNA): TGTGCCAGCAGACCACCCGCGGGACGGATTTATGGAAACACCATATATTTT. Translated: CASRPPAGRIYGNTIYF.

The chain employs TRBV29-1 and TRBJ2-5; D unclear. This CDR3 has 9 residues. The V end lost 4 bases, the J end lost 7 bases, and 4 bases lay between the germline ends. Germline loops: CDR1 SQVTM, CDR2 ANQGSEA. In DNA, the CDR3 is TGCAGCGTTGGGGGGACCCAGTACTTC. Amino acid sequence: CSVGGTQYF.

This clonotype was seen just once. The chain joins TRBV20-1 to TRBJ2-7; 9 bases fit TRBD1. The germline gives CDR1 DFQATT, CDR2 SNEGSKA (reference sequence). J gave up 5 bases and V 1 base, and 6 bases lay outside the gene matches. The CDR3 is 14 residues long. The CDR3 DNA sequence: TGCAGTGCTAGAGGAGGCACAGGGGGCCACGAGCAGTACTTC. This encodes CSARGGTGGHEQYF.

The gene calls are TRBV11-3 and TRBJ2-1; 9 bases agree with TRBD2. Trimming cost V 5 bases and J 9 bases; bases outside gene matches: 2. The V gene's germline CDR1 is SGHNT and CDR2 YENEEA. This CDR3 has 12 amino acids. Here the CDR3 reads CASSVAGAEQFF. The CDR3 nucleotides are TGTGCCAGCAGCGTAGCGGGAGCTGAGCAGTTCTTC.

The chain employs TRBV12-3 or TRBV12-4 and TRBJ1-3; no reliable D call. This CDR3 has 14 residues. V was shortened by 7 bases and J by 4 bases, with 14 bases between the two germline ends. The DNA of the CDR3 is TGTGCCAGCACCCTATTAGGAGTCGGAAACACCATATATTTT. Translating it yields CASTLLGVGNTIYF.

This clonotype was detected ten times or more. The J gene is TRBJ2-4, the V gene TRBV12-3 or TRBV12-4; D remains ambiguous. V was pared by 3 bases and J by 8 bases, with 14 bases between. The CDR3 is made up of 14 amino acids. The CDR3 sequence is CASSFKAEWDIQYF. The DNA of the CDR3 is TGTGCCAGCAGTTTTAAGGCGGAGTGGGACATTCAGTACTTC.

This sequence joins TRBV7-9 and TRBJ2-5; D is possibly TRBD2 (6 bases). This CDR3 comprises 15 residues. CDR1 SEHNR and CDR2 FQNEAQ come from the germline V gene (reference sequence). V was trimmed by 5 bases and J by 3 bases, leaving 16 bases between them. CDR3 nucleotide sequence: TGTGCCAGCAGCCCTGGGTTCCGGGAGAAAGAGACCCAGTACTTC. It is translated as CASSPGFREKETQYF.

The chain recombines TRBV18 with TRBJ1-1; D remains ambiguous. This CDR3 has 14 amino acids. Germline-derived CDR1 and CDR2 are KGHSH and LQKENI. The germline V and J ends were trimmed by 3 bases and 1 base, with 9 bases remaining between them. The CDR3 loop reads CASSPARENTEAFF. The CDR3 coding sequence is TGTGCCAGCTCACCGGCTAGGGAGAACACTGAAGCTTTCTTT.

This clonotype was recorded many times. The chain links TRBV5-1 to TRBJ2-2, with TRBD1 identical over 9 bases. Germline-derived CDR1 and CDR2 are SGHRS and YFSETQ. The CDR3 has 20 amino acids. With 5 bases clipped from V and 2 bases from J, the junction kept 19 bases outside the gene matches. CDR3 nucleotides: TGCGCCAGCAGAAGTTCCGTCCAACCCGGGACAGGGATCAACACCGGGGAGCTGTTTTTT. Translated, it gives CASRSSVQPGTGINTGELFF.

V and J are TRBV20-1 and TRBJ2-3, with 9 bases fitting TRBD2. The V and J ends lost 5 bases and 3 bases, in that order; junction bases with no gene match: 3. The CDR3 contains 13 residues. Germline assignment: CDR1 DFQATT and CDR2 SNEGSKA (reference sequence). In DNA form, the CDR3 reads TGCAGTGCTTCGACTAGCGGAACAGATACGCAGTATTTT. Its protein product is CSASTSGTDTQYF.